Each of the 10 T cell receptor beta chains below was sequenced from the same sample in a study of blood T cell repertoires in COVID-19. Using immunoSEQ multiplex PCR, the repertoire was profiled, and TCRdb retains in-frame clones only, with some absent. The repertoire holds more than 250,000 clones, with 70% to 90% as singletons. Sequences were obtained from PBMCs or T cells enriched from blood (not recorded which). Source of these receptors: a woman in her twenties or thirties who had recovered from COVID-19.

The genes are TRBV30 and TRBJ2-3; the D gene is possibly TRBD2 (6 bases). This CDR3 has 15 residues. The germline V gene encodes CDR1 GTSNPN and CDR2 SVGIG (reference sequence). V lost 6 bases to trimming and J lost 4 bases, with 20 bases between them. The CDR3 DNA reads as TGTGCCTGCACCAGAGGAGCGGGTATTCCAGATACGCAGTATTTT. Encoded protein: CACTRGAGIPDTQYF.

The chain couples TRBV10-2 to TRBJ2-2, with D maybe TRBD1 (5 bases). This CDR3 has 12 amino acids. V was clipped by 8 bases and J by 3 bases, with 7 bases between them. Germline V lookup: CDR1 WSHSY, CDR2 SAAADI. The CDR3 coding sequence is TGCGCCAGCGAACAGGACACCGGGGAGCTGTTTTTT. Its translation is CASEQDTGELFF.

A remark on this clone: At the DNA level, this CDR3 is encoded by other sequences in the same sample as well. CDR3 sequence (DNA): TGTGCCAGCAGCAGACAGGGTTATAGCAATCAGCCCCAGCATTTT. Its translation: CASSRQGYSNQPQHF. The rearrangement joins TRBV6-2 or TRBV6-3 to TRBJ1-5; 7 nucleotides match TRBD1. CDR1 is MNHEY, CDR2 SVGEGT, per germline. The CDR3 runs to 15 residues. J was trimmed by 0 bases and V by 6 bases; bases with no gene match: 5.

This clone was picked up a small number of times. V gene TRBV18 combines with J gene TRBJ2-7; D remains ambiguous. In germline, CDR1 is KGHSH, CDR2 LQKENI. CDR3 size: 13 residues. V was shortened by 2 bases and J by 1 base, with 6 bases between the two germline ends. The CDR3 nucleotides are TGTGCCAGCTCACCAGGCGGATCCTACGAGCAGTACTTC. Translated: CASSPGGSYEQYF.

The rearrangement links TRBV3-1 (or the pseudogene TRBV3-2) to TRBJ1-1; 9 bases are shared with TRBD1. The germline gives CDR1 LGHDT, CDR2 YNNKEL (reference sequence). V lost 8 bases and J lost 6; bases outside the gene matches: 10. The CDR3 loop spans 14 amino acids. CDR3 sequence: CASSRTGAVAEAFF. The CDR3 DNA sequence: TGTGCCAGCTCGAGGACAGGGGCGGTGGCTGAAGCTTTCTTT.

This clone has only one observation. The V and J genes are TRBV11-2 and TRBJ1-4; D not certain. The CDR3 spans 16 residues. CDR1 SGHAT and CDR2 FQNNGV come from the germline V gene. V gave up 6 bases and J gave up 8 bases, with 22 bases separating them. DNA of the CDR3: TGTGCCAGCAGTCTAAGTGAAGGGAGAGGGCGGGAAAAACTGTTTTTT. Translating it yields CASSLSEGRGREKLFF. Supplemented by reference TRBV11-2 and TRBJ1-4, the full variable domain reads EAGVAQSPRYKIIEKRQSVAFWCNPISGHATLYWYQQILGQGPKLLIQFQNNGVVDDSQLPKDRFSAERLKGVDSTLKIQPAKLEDSAVYLCASSLSEGRGREKLFFGSGTQLSVL.

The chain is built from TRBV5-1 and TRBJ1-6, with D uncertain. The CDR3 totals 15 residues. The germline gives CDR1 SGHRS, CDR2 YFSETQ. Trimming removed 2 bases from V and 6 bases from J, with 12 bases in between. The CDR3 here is CASSLTPGSNSPLHF. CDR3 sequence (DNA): TGCGCCAGCAGCTTAACCCCGGGGTCTAATTCACCCCTCCACTTT. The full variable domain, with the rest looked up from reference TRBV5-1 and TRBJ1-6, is KAGVTQTPRYLIKTRGQQVTLSCSPISGHRSVSWYQQTPGQGLQFLFEYFSETQRNKGNFPGRFSGRQFSNSRSEMNVSTLELGDSALYLCASSLTPGSNSPLHFGNGTRLTVT.

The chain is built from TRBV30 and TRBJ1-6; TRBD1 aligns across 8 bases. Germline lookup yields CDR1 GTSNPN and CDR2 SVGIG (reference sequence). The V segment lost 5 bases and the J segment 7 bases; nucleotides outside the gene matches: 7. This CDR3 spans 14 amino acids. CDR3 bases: TGTGCCTGGGGGCGGAGACAGGGGAATTCACCCCTCCACTTT. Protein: CAWGRRQGNSPLHF.

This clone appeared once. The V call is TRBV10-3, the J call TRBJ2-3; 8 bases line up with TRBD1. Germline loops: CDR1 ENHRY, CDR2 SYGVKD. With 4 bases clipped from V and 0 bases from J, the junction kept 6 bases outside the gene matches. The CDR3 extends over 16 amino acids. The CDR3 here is CAISVGRGQSTDTQYF. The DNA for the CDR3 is TGTGCCATCAGTGTGGGCAGGGGGCAAAGCACAGATACGCAGTATTTT.

Here the CDR3 reads CASSQDPGGAFYEQYF. The CDR3, as DNA: TGTGCCAGCAGCCAAGATCCCGGGGGGGCCTTCTACGAGCAGTACTTC. The chain employs TRBV3-1 (or the pseudogene TRBV3-2) and TRBJ2-7; 8 positions agree with TRBD2. Germline CDR1 reads LGHDT; CDR2 reads YNNKEL (reference sequence). This CDR3 is 16 amino acids long. V lost 0 bases to trimming and J lost 3 bases; unmatched junction nucleotides: 7.